This TCR beta chain was identified during a study of tumor and adjacent non-tumor tissue in lung cancer. A modified ARM-PCR protocol with three rounds of nested PCR amplified TCRbeta. TCRdb reprocessed the multiplex PCR reads with MiXCR, giving one entry per CDR3 protein. Of under 100,000 distinct CDR3 sequences in the sample, 61% are singletons; the top ten hold more than 14%. The CDR3 contains 15 residues. Germline values: CDR1 SGHAT, CDR2 FQNNGV. Trimming left V 1 base short and J 12 bases short, with 20 bases between. The template was RNA from unsorted bulk tissue. The rearrangement joins TRBV11-2 to TRBJ2-3, with D maybe TRBD1 (6 bases). This sequence originates from a man aged 65 to 85 with non-small cell lung cancer. The sequenced sample was lung tumor tissue. CDR3 sequence reads: CASSLAGGAPVIQYF. The CDR3, as DNA: TGTGCCAGCAGCTTAGCTGGGGGCGCGCCAGTTATACAGTATTTT.